Below, 31 T cell receptor beta chains from the same sample are listed, as sequenced in a study of cytomegalovirus exposure and HLA in healthy donors. The study ran its PCR with 60 Vbeta and 13 Jbeta primers. Sequenced by immunoSEQ multiplex PCR; TCRdb stores in-frame clones only, minus some. Here the sample spans approximately 170,000 clones, around 77% being singletons. The specimen was PBMCs. The receptors derive from a woman in her thirties or forties in good health and CMV-seronegative.

The chain couples TRBV28 to TRBJ1-1; D is possibly TRBD1 (5 bases). With 5 bases removed from V and 1 base from J, the gap between germline ends came to 17 bases. Germline CDR1 and CDR2: MDHEN and SYDVKM. The CDR3 contains 16 residues. CDR3 nucleotide sequence: TGTGCCAGCAGTGACCTAAAACTCGGGGGGAACACTGAAGCTTTCTTT. Amino acid sequence: CASSDLKLGGNTEAFF.

In this sample, this clone turned up once. This rearrangement joins TRBV11-3 to TRBJ1-1; 7 bases are shared with TRBD1. Germline CDR1 is SGHNT and CDR2 is YENEEA. There are 11 residues in the CDR3. The V gene end was trimmed by 10 bases and the J gene end by 4 bases; junction bases not matched to a gene: 3. The CDR3 loop reads CAIQGGTEAFF. The CDR3 nucleotides are TGTGCCATTCAGGGGGGCACTGAAGCTTTCTTT.

The V and J genes are TRBV5-1 and TRBJ1-5; 7 nucleotides align to TRBD1. The CDR3 covers 14 residues. Germline V gives CDR1 SGHRS, CDR2 YFSETQ. The V segment lost 3 bases and the J segment 8 bases; nucleotides outside the gene matches: 8. The CDR3 nucleotides read TGCGCCAGCAGCTATACGACAGGGTTGGAGCCCCAGCATTTT. The encoded protein is CASSYTTGLEPQHF. The entire variable domain, with the rest obtained from reference TRBV5-1 and TRBJ1-5, is as follows: KAGVTQTPRYLIKTRGQQVTLSCSPISGHRSVSWYQQTPGQGLQFLFEYFSETQRNKGNFPGRFSGRQFSNSRSEMNVSTLELGDSALYLCASSYTTGLEPQHFGDGTRLSIL.

The chain employs TRBV11-2 and TRBJ1-2; a possible D gene is TRBD1 (5 bases). The CDR3 extends over 13 amino acids. The ends were cut back, 3 bases at V and 4 bases at J, with 9 bases in the middle. Germline values: CDR1 SGHAT, CDR2 FQNNGV. CDR3 sequence (DNA): TGTGCCAGCAGCTTTGCCGGGGGCTATGGCTACACCTTC. It codes for CASSFAGGYGYTF.

This chain's CDR3 is CASSMSFNQPQHF. The CDR3, as DNA: TGTGCCAGTAGTATGAGTTTCAATCAGCCCCAGCATTTT. This chain links TRBV19 with TRBJ1-5; D is unclear. The CDR3 has 13 amino acids. CDR1 is LNHDA and CDR2 is SQIVND in the germline V gene (reference sequence). V was trimmed by 3 bases and J by 3 bases, leaving 6 bases between them.

This clone has more than one count but fewer than ten. Other nucleotide sequences from this sample produce the same CDR3. V and J are TRBV6-6 and TRBJ2-7; D gene ambiguous. V lost 6 bases and J 4 bases, leaving 7 bases between the germline ends. The V gene's germline CDR1 is MNHNY and CDR2 SVGAGI (reference sequence). The length of the CDR3 is 11 residues. CDR3: CASSPSYEQYF. CDR3 DNA: TGTGCCAGCAGCCCTAGTTACGAGCAGTACTTC.

The table lists this clone with a count of one. The rearrangement links TRBV14 to TRBJ2-1, with TRBD1 matching over 9 bases. V gave up 5 bases and J gave up 10 bases; unmatched junction bases: 6. The CDR3 covers 13 residues. The V gene's germline CDR1 is SGHDN and CDR2 FVKESK. This CDR3 is CASSSGTGWEQFF. CDR3 coding DNA: TGTGCCAGCAGCTCCGGGACAGGGTGGGAGCAGTTCTTC.

V gene TRBV2 combines with J gene TRBJ1-5, with 9 bases that match TRBD1. CDR3 length: 14 amino acids. The junction had 2 bases not matched to a gene; V was cut back by 3 bases and J by 5 bases. Germline V lookup: CDR1 SNHLY, CDR2 FYNNEI. The CDR3 coding sequence is TGTGCCAGCAGTGAGGACAGGGGAGATCAGCCCCAGCATTTT. Translating it yields CASSEDRGDQPQHF.

The chain joins TRBV5-1 to TRBJ1-1; possible D gene TRBD1, 5 bases. The V gene lost 1 base and the J gene lost 4 bases, with 20 bases spanning the gap. This CDR3 has 17 residues. In germline, CDR1 is SGHRS, CDR2 YFSETQ. The CDR3 sequence is CASSLLQGGEFGTEAFF. The CDR3 coding sequence is TGCGCCAGCAGCTTGTTGCAGGGAGGGGAATTCGGCACTGAAGCTTTCTTT.

The gene calls are TRBV27 and TRBJ2-1; 13 nucleotides match TRBD2. CDR1 is MNHEY and CDR2 is SMNVEV in the germline V gene (reference sequence). V trimming: 4 bases; J trimming: 10 bases; junction bases outside the gene matches: 7. This CDR3 comprises 15 residues. The CDR3 loop is CASSSGLAGVREQFF. CDR3 sequence (DNA): TGTGCCAGCAGTTCAGGACTAGCGGGAGTCAGGGAGCAGTTCTTC.

The CDR3 protein is CASSLRTGPRVYGYTF. Here the CDR3 DNA reads TGTGCCAGCAGCTTAAGGACAGGGCCGCGTGTGTATGGCTACACCTTC. The rearrangement uses TRBV7-8 and TRBJ1-2; 8 bases agree with TRBD1. With 2 bases clipped from V and 5 bases from J, the junction kept 10 bases outside the gene matches. This CDR3 has 16 residues. The germline gives CDR1 SGHVS, CDR2 FQNEAQ. The full variable domain, rest sourced from reference TRBV7-8 and TRBJ1-2, is GAGVSQSPRYKVAKRGQDVALRCDPISGHVSLFWYQQALGQGPEFLTYFQNEAQLDKSGLPSDRFFAERPEGSVSTLKIQRTQQEDSAVYLCASSLRTGPRVYGYTFGSGTRLTVV.

A few counts support this clone. This sequence joins TRBV13 and TRBJ2-7; TRBD2 might be the D (5 bases). Germline values: CDR1 PRHDT, CDR2 FYEKMQ (reference sequence). This CDR3 contains 15 residues. Trimming took 2 bases from V and 0 from J, leaving 11 bases between them. The CDR3 bases are TGTGCCAGCAGCTTATCTCCTAGCAGCTCCTACGAGCAGTACTTC. This gives the protein CASSLSPSSSYEQYF.

The chain is built from TRBV5-1 and TRBJ2-7; either TRBD1 or TRBD2 may supply D (5 bases each). The germline V gene has CDR1 SGHRS and CDR2 YFSETQ. V lost 4 bases to trimming and J lost 5 bases, with 10 bases between them. The CDR3 consists of 12 residues. The CDR3 here is CASSLGRDEQYF. CDR3 sequence (DNA): TGCGCCAGCAGCCTGGGGCGGGACGAGCAGTACTTC.

The chain employs TRBV7-9 and TRBJ2-2, with 9 bases that match TRBD2. This CDR3 is 17 amino acids long. Germline-derived CDR1 and CDR2 are SEHNR and FQNEAQ (reference sequence). The J segment lost 6 bases and the V segment lost 4 bases, leaving 12 bases of the junction unmatched. CDR3 sequence reads: CASSSRLAEAHSGELFF. The CDR3 nucleotides read TGTGCCAGCAGCTCCAGACTAGCGGAGGCCCATTCCGGGGAGCTGTTTTTT.

The CDR3 is CASSSLWAPGTGTNTEAFF. DNA of the CDR3: TGTGCCAGCAGTTCTCTTTGGGCCCCGGGGACAGGTACTAACACTGAAGCTTTCTTT. This rearrangement joins TRBV28 to TRBJ1-1, with 8 bases identical to TRBD1. Germline V CDR1 and CDR2: MDHEN, SYDVKM. This CDR3 comprises 19 residues. Trimming at V came to 4 bases and at J to 2 bases, leaving 18 bases not matched to a gene.

This clone was recorded once. The same CDR3 is also encoded by other DNA sequences in this sample. The chain uses TRBV5-1 and TRBJ2-3; 9 bases map to TRBD2. CDR1 is SGHRS, CDR2 YFSETQ, per germline. The V and J ends lost 4 bases and 0 bases, in that order; junction bases with no gene match: 6. The CDR3 runs to 16 residues. The DNA of the CDR3 is TGCGCCAGCAGCCGCGGAACTAGCGGGAGCACAGATACGCAGTATTTT. It encodes CASSRGTSGSTDTQYF.

This chain links TRBV15 with TRBJ2-2; 7 bases line up with TRBD1. Looked up from germline, CDR1 is LNHNV and CDR2 is YYDKDF (reference sequence). The CDR3 extends over 14 amino acids. V shed 2 bases and J 3 bases; nucleotides not matched to a gene: 0. CDR3 protein: CATSRQGDTGELFF. In nucleotides, the CDR3 is TGTGCCACCAGCAGACAGGGGGACACCGGGGAGCTGTTTTTT. Full variable domain (missing parts from reference TRBV15 and TRBJ2-2): DAMVIQNPRYQVTQFGKPVTLSCSQTLNHNVMYWYQQKSSQAPKLLFHYYDKDFNNEADTPDNFQSRRPNTSFCFLDIRSPGLGDTAMYLCATSRQGDTGELFFGEGSRLTVL.

The chain has TRBV19 and TRBJ1-4; a possible D gene is TRBD1 (5 bases). Germline CDR1 is LNHDA and CDR2 is SQIVND (reference sequence). The CDR3 has 15 amino acids. Trimming took 7 bases from V and 0 from J, leaving 12 bases between them. The CDR3 nucleotides read TGTGCCAGTATGCAGGGAGGTGCAACTAATGAAAAACTGTTTTTT. Translated: CASMQGGATNEKLFF.

The V gene is TRBV5-1, the J gene TRBJ2-2, with TRBD2 matching 9 bases. Germline V lookup: CDR1 SGHRS, CDR2 YFSETQ. CDR3 size: 16 residues. V shed 2 bases, J shed 5 bases, and the junction held 7 bases outside the gene matches. The CDR3 sequence: CASSFGSGSRTGELFF. The CDR3 DNA follows: TGCGCCAGCAGCTTTGGTAGCGGGAGTAGAACCGGGGAGCTGTTTTTT.

This clone was counted once. The chain has TRBV7-8 and TRBJ1-1; D gene ambiguous. Looked up from germline, CDR1 is SGHVS and CDR2 is FQNEAQ. V dropped 1 base and J dropped 5 bases, with 20 bases sitting between them. The CDR3 totals 17 residues. For the CDR3, the DNA is TGTGCCAGCAGCTTAGGGGGAGGATCCGGCCGGAGGACTGAAGCTTTCTTT. This sequence encodes CASSLGGGSGRRTEAFF.

This chain connects TRBV27 to TRBJ2-7; TRBD2 is a possible D gene (5 bases). The CDR3 is 13 amino acids. The germline CDR1 and CDR2 sequences are MNHEY and SMNVEV (reference sequence). V lost 5 bases and J lost 3, with 11 bases in between. The CDR3 DNA follows: TGTGCCAGCAGTCCTCGGACTGGCTACGAGCAGTACTTC. Encoded protein: CASSPRTGYEQYF.

This clone was seen a few times. The chain has TRBV7-9 and TRBJ2-7, with TRBD1 as a possible D gene (5 bases). The CDR3 has 12 amino acids. V dropped 7 bases and J dropped 1 base, with 8 bases sitting between them. The germline V gene encodes CDR1 SEHNR and CDR2 FQNEAQ (reference sequence). CDR3 sequence: CASNQGSYEQYF. CDR3 bases: TGTGCCAGCAACCAGGGATCCTACGAGCAGTACTTC.

In its sample, this clone was seen once. The genes are TRBV19 and TRBJ2-7; D perhaps matches TRBD1 (5 bases). V was clipped by 7 bases and J by 1 base, with 17 bases between them. The CDR3 covers 15 residues. CDR1 is LNHDA, CDR2 SQIVND, per germline (reference sequence). Here the CDR3 reads CASTQGSWVSYEQYF. The CDR3 bases are TGTGCCAGTACCCAGGGTTCTTGGGTATCCTACGAGCAGTACTTC.

The chain couples TRBV4-2 to TRBJ2-7; 7 positions agree with TRBD1. This CDR3 is built from 17 residues. The V gene end was trimmed by 0 bases and the J gene end by 4 bases; junction bases not matched to a gene: 12. Germline-derived CDR1 and CDR2 are LGHNA and YNFKEQ. The CDR3 spells CASSQDLNQGQIYEQYF. The DNA of the CDR3 is TGTGCCAGCAGCCAAGATCTGAATCAGGGACAGATATACGAGCAGTACTTC.

V and J are TRBV9 and TRBJ2-3; D is undetermined. Germline V gene lookup returns CDR1 SGDLS and CDR2 YYNGEE. This CDR3 is built from 13 residues. Trimming removed 0 bases at V and 4 bases at J, with 6 bases between. The CDR3 is CASSVGSPDTQYF. In DNA form, the CDR3 reads TGTGCCAGCAGCGTAGGTTCTCCAGATACGCAGTATTTT.

The chain has TRBV27 and TRBJ2-7, with 10 bases matching TRBD2. CDR1 is MNHEY and CDR2 is SMNVEV in the germline V gene (reference sequence). Trimming took 3 bases from V and 0 from J; bases not matched to a gene: 8. This CDR3 spans 17 amino acids. The CDR3 bases are TGTGCCAGCAGTTTGAAGACTAGCGGGTTTTACTCCTACGAGCAGTACTTC. Its translation: CASSLKTSGFYSYEQYF.

The J gene is TRBJ1-6, the V gene TRBV30, with TRBD1 identical over 12 bases. Germline CDR1 is GTSNPN and CDR2 is SVGIG (reference sequence). The CDR3 covers 16 residues. The junction had 8 bases not matched to a gene; V was cut back by 4 bases and J by 7 bases. The CDR3 DNA is TGTGCCTGGAAGTGGAGGGACAGGGGGCGGAATTCACCCCTCCACTTT. It encodes CAWKWRDRGRNSPLHF.

The chain couples TRBV5-1 to TRBJ2-1; D is possibly TRBD2 (5 bases). Trimming pared 4 bases from V and 7 bases from J, leaving 18 bases between. The CDR3 spans 15 residues. Germline V CDR1 and CDR2: SGHRS, YFSETQ. The CDR3 sequence is CASSPDLFTGNEQFF. In nucleotides, the CDR3 is TGCGCCAGCAGCCCAGACCTTTTCACGGGGAATGAGCAGTTCTTC. Full variable domain (remainder filled in from reference TRBV5-1 and TRBJ2-1): KAGVTQTPRYLIKTRGQQVTLSCSPISGHRSVSWYQQTPGQGLQFLFEYFSETQRNKGNFPGRFSGRQFSNSRSEMNVSTLELGDSALYLCASSPDLFTGNEQFFGPGTRLTVL.

The V call is TRBV29-1, the J call TRBJ2-5; tentatively, D is TRBD1 (6 bases). Germline V gives CDR1 SQVTM, CDR2 ANQGSEA. The CDR3 sequence is 16 residues long. Trimming took off 3 bases at V and 1 base at J, with 18 bases between the two ends. In DNA, the CDR3 is TGCAGCGTTGACGTTACGTATGGGGGCCCCCAAGAGACCCAGTACTTC. This gives the protein CSVDVTYGGPQETQYF.

This clone came up once. V usage is TRBV11-3 and J usage is TRBJ2-2, with D possibly matching TRBD2 (5 bases). CDR3 length equals 16 residues. V lost 5 bases to trimming and J lost 1 base, with 14 bases between them. Germline V gene sequence: CDR1 SGHNT, CDR2 YENEEA. The CDR3 here is CASSPGGRGNTGELFF. CDR3 nucleotide sequence: TGTGCCAGCAGCCCCGGAGGAAGAGGGAACACCGGGGAGCTGTTTTTT.

This CDR3 is CASSEVGGATGNSYGYTF. The CDR3 DNA reads as TGTGCCAGCAGTGAAGTGGGGGGGGCTACAGGGAATTCCTATGGCTACACCTTC. The J gene is TRBJ1-2, the V gene TRBV2, with a weak D call TRBD1 (6 bases). CDR1 and CDR2 from the germline V gene are SNHLY and FYNNEI. The CDR3 runs 18 residues. V lost 1 base to trimming and J lost 4 bases, with 22 bases between them.